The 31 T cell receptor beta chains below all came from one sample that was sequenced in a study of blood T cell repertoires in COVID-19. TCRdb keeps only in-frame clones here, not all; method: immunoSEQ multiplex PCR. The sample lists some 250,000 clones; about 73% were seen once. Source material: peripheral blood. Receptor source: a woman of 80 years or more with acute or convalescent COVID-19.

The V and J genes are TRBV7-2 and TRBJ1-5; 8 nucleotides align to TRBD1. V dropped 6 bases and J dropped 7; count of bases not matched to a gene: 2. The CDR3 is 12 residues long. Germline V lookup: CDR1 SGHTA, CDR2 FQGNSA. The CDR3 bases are TGTGCCAGCAGTTCAGGGGGCCAGCCCCAGCATTTT. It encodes CASSSGGQPQHF.

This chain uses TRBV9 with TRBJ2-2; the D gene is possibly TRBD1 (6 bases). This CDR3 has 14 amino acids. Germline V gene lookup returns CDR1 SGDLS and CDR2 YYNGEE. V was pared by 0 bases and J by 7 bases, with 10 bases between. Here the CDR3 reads CASSVDQGLGELFF. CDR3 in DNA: TGTGCCAGCAGCGTAGATCAGGGGCTCGGGGAGCTGTTTTTT.

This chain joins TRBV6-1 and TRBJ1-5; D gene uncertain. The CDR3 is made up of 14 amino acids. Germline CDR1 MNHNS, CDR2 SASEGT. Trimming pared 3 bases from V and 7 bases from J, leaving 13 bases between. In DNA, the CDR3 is TGTGCCAGCAGTGACCGGGATTCTTTCCAGCCCCAGCATTTT. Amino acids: CASSDRDSFQPQHF.

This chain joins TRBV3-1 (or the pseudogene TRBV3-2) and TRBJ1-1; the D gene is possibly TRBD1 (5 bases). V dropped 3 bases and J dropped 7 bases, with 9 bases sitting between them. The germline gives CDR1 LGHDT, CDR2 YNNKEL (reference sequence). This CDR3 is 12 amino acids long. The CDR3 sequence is CASSQAGYEAFF. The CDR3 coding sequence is TGTGCCAGCAGCCAGGCAGGGTATGAAGCTTTCTTT.

The CDR3 nucleotides read TGTGCCAGCAGCCAATACAGCGGGACTAGCGCAGATACGCAGTATTTT. Its protein product is CASSQYSGTSADTQYF. The J gene is TRBJ2-3, the V gene TRBV3-1 (or the pseudogene TRBV3-2); 10 bases fit TRBD2. Trimming cost V 2 bases and J 4 bases; bases outside gene matches: 6. The CDR3 extends over 16 amino acids. Germline V gene sequence: CDR1 LGHDT, CDR2 YNNKEL (reference sequence).

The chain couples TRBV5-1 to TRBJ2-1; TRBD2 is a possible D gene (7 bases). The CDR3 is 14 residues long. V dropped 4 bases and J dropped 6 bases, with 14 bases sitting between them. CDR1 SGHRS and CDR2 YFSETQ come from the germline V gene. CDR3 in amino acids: CASSPRGGPNEQFF. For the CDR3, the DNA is TGCGCCAGCAGCCCAAGGGGGGGCCCCAATGAGCAGTTCTTC.

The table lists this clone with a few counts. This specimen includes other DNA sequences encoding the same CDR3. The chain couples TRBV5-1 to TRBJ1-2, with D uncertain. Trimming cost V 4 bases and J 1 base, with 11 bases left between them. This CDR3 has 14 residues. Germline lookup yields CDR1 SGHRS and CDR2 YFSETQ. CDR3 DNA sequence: TGCGCCAGCAGCCCATTCGGGGATAACTATGGCTACACCTTC. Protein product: CASSPFGDNYGYTF. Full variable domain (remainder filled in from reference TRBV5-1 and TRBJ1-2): KAGVTQTPRYLIKTRGQQVTLSCSPISGHRSVSWYQQTPGQGLQFLFEYFSETQRNKGNFPGRFSGRQFSNSRSEMNVSTLELGDSALYLCASSPFGDNYGYTFGSGTRLTVV.

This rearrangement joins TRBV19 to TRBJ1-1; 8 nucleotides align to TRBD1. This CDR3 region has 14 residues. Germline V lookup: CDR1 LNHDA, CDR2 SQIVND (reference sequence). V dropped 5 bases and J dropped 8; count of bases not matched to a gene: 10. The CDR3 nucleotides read TGTGCCAGTAGTGGGACCGGGACAGGCACCGAAGCTTTCTTT. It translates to CASSGTGTGTEAFF. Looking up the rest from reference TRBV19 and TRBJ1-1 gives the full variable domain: DGGITQSPKYLFRKEGQNVTLSCEQNLNHDAMYWYRQDPGQGLRLIYYSQIVNDFQKGDIAEGYSVSREKKESFPLTVTSAQKNPTAFYLCASSGTGTGTEAFFGQGTRLTVV.

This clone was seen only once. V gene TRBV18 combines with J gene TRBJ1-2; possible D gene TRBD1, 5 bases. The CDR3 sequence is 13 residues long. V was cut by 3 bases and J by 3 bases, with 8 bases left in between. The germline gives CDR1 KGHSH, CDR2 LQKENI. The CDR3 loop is CASSPARDYGYTF. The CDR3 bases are TGTGCCAGCTCACCTGCCAGGGACTATGGCTACACCTTC.

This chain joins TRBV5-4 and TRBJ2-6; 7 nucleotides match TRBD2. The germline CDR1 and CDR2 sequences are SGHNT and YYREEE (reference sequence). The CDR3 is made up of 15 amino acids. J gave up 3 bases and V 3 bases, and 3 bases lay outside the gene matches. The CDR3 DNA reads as TGTGCCAGCAGCTCTGGGGGGGTTGGGGCCAACGTCCTGACTTTC. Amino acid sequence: CASSSGGVGANVLTF.

The CDR3 coding sequence is TGCGCCAGCAGCTTGGACAGCGGATCTCCAACCTACGAGCAGTACTTC. Protein product: CASSLDSGSPTYEQYF. The V and J genes are TRBV5-1 and TRBJ2-7, with a possible D match to TRBD2 (5 bases). V lost 0 bases and J lost 2, with 15 bases in between. The germline gives CDR1 SGHRS, CDR2 YFSETQ. The length of the CDR3 is 16 residues.

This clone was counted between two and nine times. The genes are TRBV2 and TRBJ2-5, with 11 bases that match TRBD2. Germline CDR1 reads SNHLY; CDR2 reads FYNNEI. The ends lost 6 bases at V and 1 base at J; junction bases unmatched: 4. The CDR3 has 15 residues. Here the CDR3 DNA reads TGTGCCAGCAGACTAGCGGGGGCCCTCCAAGAGACCCAGTACTTC. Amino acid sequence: CASRLAGALQETQYF.

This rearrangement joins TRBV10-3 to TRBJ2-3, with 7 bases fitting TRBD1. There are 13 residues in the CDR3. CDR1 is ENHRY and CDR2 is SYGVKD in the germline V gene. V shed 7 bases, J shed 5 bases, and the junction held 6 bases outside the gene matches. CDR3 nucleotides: TGTGCCATCACCGGGACAGTCGGAGATACGCAGTATTTT. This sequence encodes CAITGTVGDTQYF.

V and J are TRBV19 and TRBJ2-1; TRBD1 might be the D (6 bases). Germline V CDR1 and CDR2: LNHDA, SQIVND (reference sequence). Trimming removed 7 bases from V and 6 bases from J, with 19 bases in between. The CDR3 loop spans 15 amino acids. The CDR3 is CASNLQGQGFNEQFF. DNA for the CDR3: TGTGCCAGTAATCTACAGGGCCAAGGGTTCAATGAGCAGTTCTTC. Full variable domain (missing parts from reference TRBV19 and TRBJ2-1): DGGITQSPKYLFRKEGQNVTLSCEQNLNHDAMYWYRQDPGQGLRLIYYSQIVNDFQKGDIAEGYSVSREKKESFPLTVTSAQKNPTAFYLCASNLQGQGFNEQFFGPGTRLTVL.

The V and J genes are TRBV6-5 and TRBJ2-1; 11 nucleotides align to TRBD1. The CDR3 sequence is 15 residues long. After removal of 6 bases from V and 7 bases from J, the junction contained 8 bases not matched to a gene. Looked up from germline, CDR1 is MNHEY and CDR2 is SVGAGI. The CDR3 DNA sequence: TGTGCCAGCAGGAACCGGGACAGGGGGTTGAATGAGCAGTTCTTC. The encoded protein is CASRNRDRGLNEQFF.

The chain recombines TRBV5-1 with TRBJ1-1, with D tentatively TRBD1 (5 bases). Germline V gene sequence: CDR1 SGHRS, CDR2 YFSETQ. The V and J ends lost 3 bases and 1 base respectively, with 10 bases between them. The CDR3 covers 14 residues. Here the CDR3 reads CASSSLDRNTEAFF. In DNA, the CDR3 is TGCGCCAGCAGCTCCCTCGACAGGAACACTGAAGCTTTCTTT.

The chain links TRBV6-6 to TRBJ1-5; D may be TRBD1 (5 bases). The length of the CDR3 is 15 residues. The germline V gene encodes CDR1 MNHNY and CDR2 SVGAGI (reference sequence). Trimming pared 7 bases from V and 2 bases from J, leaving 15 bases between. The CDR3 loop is CASKWGGSGNQPQHF. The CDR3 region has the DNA TGTGCCAGCAAATGGGGGGGGTCGGGCAATCAGCCCCAGCATTTT.

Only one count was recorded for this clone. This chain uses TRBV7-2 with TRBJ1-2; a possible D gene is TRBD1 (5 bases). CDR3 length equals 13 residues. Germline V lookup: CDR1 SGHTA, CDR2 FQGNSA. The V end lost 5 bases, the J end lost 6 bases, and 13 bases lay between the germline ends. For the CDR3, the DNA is TGTGCCAGCAGCCCAGGGTCAATCGATGGCTACACCTTC. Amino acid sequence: CASSPGSIDGYTF.

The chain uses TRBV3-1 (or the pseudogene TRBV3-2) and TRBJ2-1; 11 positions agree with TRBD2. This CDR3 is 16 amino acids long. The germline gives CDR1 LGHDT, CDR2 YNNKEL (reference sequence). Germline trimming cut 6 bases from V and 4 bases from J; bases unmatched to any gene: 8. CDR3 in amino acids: CASREAGTSGYNEQFF. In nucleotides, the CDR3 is TGTGCCAGCAGGGAAGCCGGGACTAGCGGATACAATGAGCAGTTCTTC.

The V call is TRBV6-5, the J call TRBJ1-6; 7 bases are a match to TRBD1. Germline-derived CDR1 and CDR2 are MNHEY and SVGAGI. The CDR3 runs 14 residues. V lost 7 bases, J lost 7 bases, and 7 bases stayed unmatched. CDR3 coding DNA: TGTGCCAGCACCAAGACAGGGTGGAATTCACCCCTCCACTTT. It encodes CASTKTGWNSPLHF.

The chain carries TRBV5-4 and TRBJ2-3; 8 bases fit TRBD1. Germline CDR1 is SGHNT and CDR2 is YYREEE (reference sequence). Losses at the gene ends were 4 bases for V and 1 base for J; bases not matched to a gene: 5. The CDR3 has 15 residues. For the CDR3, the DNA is TGTGCCAGCAGCCCAGGGGGCCATGGCACAGATACGCAGTATTTT. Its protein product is CASSPGGHGTDTQYF.

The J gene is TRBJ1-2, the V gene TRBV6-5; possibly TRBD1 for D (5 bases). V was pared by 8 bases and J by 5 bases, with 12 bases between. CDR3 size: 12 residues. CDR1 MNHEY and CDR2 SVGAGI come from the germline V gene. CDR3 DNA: TGTGCCAGCGGGGGGTGGAGTTATGGCTACACCTTC. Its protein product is CASGGWSYGYTF.

CDR3 in amino acids: CASSQEAGRIRYTEAFF. CDR3 DNA sequence: TGTGCCAGCAGCCAAGAGGCGGGCAGGATTAGGTACACTGAAGCTTTCTTT. The rearrangement joins TRBV4-2 to TRBJ1-1; the D is unclear. Looked up from germline, CDR1 is LGHNA and CDR2 is YNFKEQ. The CDR3 covers 17 residues. Trimming left V 0 bases short and J 3 bases short, with 17 bases between.

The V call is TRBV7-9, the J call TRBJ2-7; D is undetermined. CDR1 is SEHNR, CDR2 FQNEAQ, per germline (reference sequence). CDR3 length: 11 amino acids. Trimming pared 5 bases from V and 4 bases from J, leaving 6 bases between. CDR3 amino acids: CASSRSYEQYF. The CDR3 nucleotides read TGTGCCAGCAGCCGGTCTTACGAGCAGTACTTC.

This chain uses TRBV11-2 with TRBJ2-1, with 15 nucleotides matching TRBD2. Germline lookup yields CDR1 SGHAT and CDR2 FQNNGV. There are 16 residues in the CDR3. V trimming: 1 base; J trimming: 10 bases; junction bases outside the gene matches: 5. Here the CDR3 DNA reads TGTGCCAGCAGCTTAGTCCCGGGACTAGCGGGAGGAGAGCAGTTCTTC. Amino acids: CASSLVPGLAGGEQFF.

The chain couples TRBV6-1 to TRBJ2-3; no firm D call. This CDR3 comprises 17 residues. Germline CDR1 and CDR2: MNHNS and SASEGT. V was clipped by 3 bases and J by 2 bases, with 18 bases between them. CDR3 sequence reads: CASSDRSLTRYTDTQYF. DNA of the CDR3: TGTGCCAGCAGTGACCGGAGCCTTACCAGATACACAGATACGCAGTATTTT.

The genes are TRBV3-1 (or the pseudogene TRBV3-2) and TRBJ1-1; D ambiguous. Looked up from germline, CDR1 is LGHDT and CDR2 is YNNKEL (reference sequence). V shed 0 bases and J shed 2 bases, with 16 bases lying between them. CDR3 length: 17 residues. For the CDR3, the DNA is TGTGCCAGCAGCCAAGAAGTTTTAGTATTCGCAAACACTGAAGCTTTCTTT. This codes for CASSQEVLVFANTEAFF.

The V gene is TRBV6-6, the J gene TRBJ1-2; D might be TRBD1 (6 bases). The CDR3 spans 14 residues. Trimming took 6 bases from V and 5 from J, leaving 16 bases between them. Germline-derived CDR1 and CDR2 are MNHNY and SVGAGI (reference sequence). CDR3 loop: CASSLTGGAYGYTF. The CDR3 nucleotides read TGTGCCAGCAGCCTGACGGGGGGGGCTTATGGCTACACCTTC.

The CDR3 region has the DNA TGTGCCAGCAGTTCGGGGGGAGGGAATGCCTACGAGCAGTACTTC. Translation gives CASSSGGGNAYEQYF. This chain links TRBV28 with TRBJ2-7; TRBD2 aligns across 7 bases. In germline, CDR1 is MDHEN, CDR2 SYDVKM. The CDR3 is 15 amino acids. The V and J ends lost 4 bases and 2 bases, in that order; junction bases with no gene match: 8. The full variable domain, its missing parts supplied by reference TRBV28 and TRBJ2-7, is DVKVTQSSRYLVKRTGEKVFLECVQDMDHENMFWYRQDPGLGLRLIYFSYDVKMKEKGDIPEGYSVSREKKERFSLILESASTNQTSMYLCASSSGGGNAYEQYFGPGTRLTVT.

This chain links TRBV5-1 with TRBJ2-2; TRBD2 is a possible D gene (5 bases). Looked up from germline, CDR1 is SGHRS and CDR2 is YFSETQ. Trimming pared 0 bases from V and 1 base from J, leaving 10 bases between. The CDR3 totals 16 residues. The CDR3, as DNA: TGCGCCAGCAGCTTGGCAGCGGCTGGGAACACCGGGGAGCTGTTTTTT. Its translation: CASSLAAAGNTGELFF.

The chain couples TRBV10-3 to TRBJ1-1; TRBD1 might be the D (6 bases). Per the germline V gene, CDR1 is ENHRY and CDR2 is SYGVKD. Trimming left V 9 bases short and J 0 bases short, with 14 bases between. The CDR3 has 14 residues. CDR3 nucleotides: TGTGCCATTGGAACAGGGCCCATGAACACTGAAGCTTTCTTT. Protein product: CAIGTGPMNTEAFF.